Presented here are 20 T cell receptor beta chains from one specimen sequenced in a study of sequential checkpoint blockade in melanoma. Described treatment: randomized to nivolumab then ipilimumab (arm A) or the reverse (arm B). Only in-frame clones appear in the TCRdb table, and some are missing; sequencing was by immunoSEQ multiplex PCR. In the table there are about 25,000 clones, roughly 80% of which are singletons. The input for sequencing was CD8+ T cells sorted from blood (inferred from file names), taken from a patient given nivolumab and ipilimumab in sequence. These receptors all stem from a human donor with melanoma.

The chain couples TRBV5-1 to TRBJ1-1; tentative D call: TRBD1 (6 bases). Trimming cost V 2 bases and J 3 bases, with 11 bases left between them. Germline V gene lookup returns CDR1 SGHRS and CDR2 YFSETQ. The CDR3 has 14 amino acids. The CDR3 nucleotides are TGCGCCAGCAGCTTCGCAGGGGTGTACACTGAAGCTTTCTTT. As protein: CASSFAGVYTEAFF.

The gene calls are TRBV30 and TRBJ1-2; unclear D gene. Germline loops: CDR1 GTSNPN, CDR2 SVGIG (reference sequence). The length of the CDR3 is 12 residues. Trimming stripped 3 bases from V and 4 bases from J, with 9 bases between. The CDR3 DNA follows: TGTGCCTGGAGACTGCCGATCTATGGCTACACCTTC. It yields the protein CAWRLPIYGYTF. Variable domain in full (rest from reference TRBV30 and TRBJ1-2): SQTIHQWPATLVQPVGSPLSLECTVEGTSNPNLYWYRQAAGRGLQLLFYSVGIGQISSEVPQNLSASRPQDRQFILSSKKLLLSDSGFYLCAWRLPIYGYTFGSGTRLTVV.

This CDR3 reads CASSIGTGNTEAFF. CDR3 bases: TGTGCCAGTAGTATTGGTACGGGAAACACTGAAGCTTTCTTT. The V call is TRBV19, the J call TRBJ1-1; D gene uncertain. This CDR3 spans 14 amino acids. Trimming removed 3 bases at V and 2 bases at J, with 10 bases between. Germline V gene data show CDR1 as LNHDA and CDR2 as SQIVND (reference sequence).

The chain joins TRBV5-4 to TRBJ2-7, with TRBD1 identical over 10 bases. V trimming: 5 bases; J trimming: 4 bases; junction bases outside the gene matches: 6. CDR3 length: 14 residues. From germline, CDR1 is SGHNT and CDR2 YYREEE (reference sequence). CDR3 in DNA: TGTGCCAGCAGTTTCCCGGGACAGGGGTACGAGCAGTACTTC. Protein product: CASSFPGQGYEQYF.

The chain carries TRBV7-9 and TRBJ2-2; TRBD2 matches 10 bases. The CDR3 totals 17 residues. Germline-derived CDR1 and CDR2 are SEHNR and FQNEAQ (reference sequence). The V and J ends lost 4 bases and 1 base, in that order; junction bases with no gene match: 6. The CDR3 sequence: CASSYGASGGNTGELFF. The CDR3 DNA reads as TGTGCCAGCAGCTACGGGGCTAGCGGGGGGAACACCGGGGAGCTGTTTTTT.

The J gene is TRBJ1-2, the V gene TRBV7-9, with D possibly being TRBD1 (5 bases). Trimming stripped 5 bases from V and 6 bases from J, with 13 bases between. The germline CDR1 and CDR2 sequences are SEHNR and FQNEAQ (reference sequence). CDR3 length: 13 residues. The CDR3 protein is CASSAGVVDGYTF. CDR3 bases: TGTGCCAGCAGCGCGGGGGTGGTGGATGGCTACACCTTC.

This chain uses TRBV27 with TRBJ2-7, with 9 bases fitting TRBD2. The J segment lost 0 bases and the V segment lost 4 bases, leaving 1 base of the junction unmatched. Germline CDR1 and CDR2: MNHEY and SMNVEV (reference sequence). This CDR3 comprises 14 residues. CDR3 bases: TGTGCCAGCAGTTATAGCGGGAGCTCCTACGAGCAGTACTTC. Translated, it gives CASSYSGSSYEQYF.

V and J are TRBV28 and TRBJ1-2; D is possibly TRBD1 (5 bases). The CDR3 runs 17 residues. Germline CDR1 is MDHEN and CDR2 is SYDVKM. The ends were cut back, 7 bases at V and 4 bases at J, with 25 bases in the middle. CDR3 coding DNA: TGTGCCAGCAATAGAGTGTCGGAGGGGCGGTATAGCTATGGCTACACCTTC. This encodes CASNRVSEGRYSYGYTF.

DNA for the CDR3: TGCGCCAGTCGACAGAGATGGGACACTGAAGCTTTCTTT. It translates to CASRQRWDTEAFF. The chain carries TRBV23-1 and TRBJ1-1, with D possibly TRBD1 on 5 matching bases. TRBV23-1 is an ORF, with its function uncertain. Trimming took 9 bases from V and 3 from J, leaving 14 bases between them. The CDR3 is 13 residues long.

The chain is built from TRBV27 and TRBJ1-5; no reliable D call. V was trimmed by 8 bases and J by 1 base, leaving 9 bases between them. CDR3 length: 13 residues. Germline V gives CDR1 MNHEY, CDR2 SMNVEV (reference sequence). CDR3 protein: CASADTSNQPQHF. In DNA, the CDR3 is TGTGCCAGCGCAGACACGAGCAATCAGCCCCAGCATTTT.

This chain links TRBV6-6 with TRBJ2-1; D ambiguous. CDR3 size: 12 residues. The germline gives CDR1 MNHNY, CDR2 SVGAGI (reference sequence). Between the trimmed V and J ends, which lost 0 bases and 8 bases, there was a span of 5 bases. CDR3 in DNA: TGTGCCAGCAGTTACTCGGCCTATGAGCAGTTCTTC. It specifies CASSYSAYEQFF.

The chain uses TRBV6-1 and TRBJ2-7; 8 bases align to TRBD1. From germline, CDR1 is MNHNS and CDR2 SASEGT. J gave up 7 bases and V 3 bases, and 8 bases lay outside the gene matches. The CDR3 runs 14 residues. As DNA, the CDR3 is TGTGCCAGCAGTGACTCCCAGGGGGCGGCGGAGCAGTACTTC. Protein product: CASSDSQGAAEQYF.

The chain uses TRBV9 and TRBJ2-1; D gene unclear. The V end was cut by 2 bases, the J end by 4 bases, with 10 bases between. CDR3 length: 14 residues. Germline CDR1 is SGDLS and CDR2 is YYNGEE. The CDR3 here is CASSVRPGYNEQFF. The CDR3 DNA follows: TGTGCCAGCAGCGTCCGCCCCGGTTACAATGAGCAGTTCTTC.

This clone was observed once. V and J are TRBV9 and TRBJ2-2; no definite D call. CDR1 and CDR2 (germline): SGDLS, YYNGEE. V lost 3 bases to trimming and J lost 1 base, with 4 bases between them. The CDR3 runs to 13 residues. The CDR3 here is CASSAGNTGELFF. The CDR3 bases are TGTGCCAGCAGCGCCGGGAACACCGGGGAGCTGTTTTTT.

The chain has TRBV9 and TRBJ1-1, with no clear D. Germline CDR1 is SGDLS and CDR2 is YYNGEE. This CDR3 spans 13 amino acids. The V end lost 6 bases, the J end lost 6 bases, and 15 bases lay between the germline ends. The CDR3 bases are TGTGCCAGCACCCACCCCGGGGATGCTGAAGCTTTCTTT. Translating gives CASTHPGDAEAFF.

This chain links TRBV19 with TRBJ1-2, with a weak D call TRBD1 (6 bases). The germline V and J ends were trimmed by 1 base and 8 bases, with 17 bases remaining between them. CDR1 and CDR2 from the germline V gene are LNHDA and SQIVND (reference sequence). CDR3 length: 15 residues. CDR3 in DNA: TGTGCCAGTAGTATAGGGTACAGGGCGGAGAACGGCTACACCTTC. This encodes CASSIGYRAENGYTF.

This clone was found once. The rearrangement joins TRBV29-1 to TRBJ2-5, with a possible D match to TRBD1 (5 bases). CDR1 is SQVTM and CDR2 is ANQGSEA in the germline V gene. The CDR3 has 16 residues. V gave up 4 bases and J gave up 6 bases, with 24 bases separating them. Written as DNA, the CDR3 is TGCAGCGTTGTACTTGGGGCCCCGACCCATTCCCAGACCCAGTACTTC. It specifies CSVVLGAPTHSQTQYF.

The chain joins TRBV27 to TRBJ2-1; 12 bases line up with TRBD2. The germline V gene encodes CDR1 MNHEY and CDR2 SMNVEV (reference sequence). Trimming cost V 2 bases and J 5 bases; bases outside gene matches: 1. The CDR3 length is 15 residues. The CDR3, as DNA: TGTGCCAGCAGTTTAAGACTAGCGGGAGACAATGAGCAGTTCTTC. This encodes CASSLRLAGDNEQFF.

V gene TRBV28 combines with J gene TRBJ2-3, with TRBD2 matching 12 bases. Losses at the gene ends were 3 bases for V and 11 bases for J; bases not matched to a gene: 12. CDR1 is MDHEN, CDR2 SYDVKM, per germline. There are 16 residues in the CDR3. The CDR3 DNA is TGTGCCAGCAGTTTCAGCCTAGCGGGAGGGACATACTGGCAGTATTTT. It codes for CASSFSLAGGTYWQYF.

The chain combines TRBV9 with TRBJ2-5, with 8 positions matching TRBD1. The DNA end is a closer match to TRBJ2-7, so the J assignment may be wrong. Germline-derived CDR1 and CDR2 are SGDLS and YYNGEE. The CDR3 is made up of 15 amino acids. The CDR3 sequence is CASSWGAGGAYEQYF. Here the CDR3 DNA reads TGTGCCAGCAGCTGGGGGGCAGGGGGCGCCTACGAGCAGTACTTC.